The 12 T cell receptor beta chains given below trace back to one sample, sequenced in a study of PD-L1 blockade in urothelial cancer. Measured with immunoSEQ multiplex PCR; TCRdb has only the in-frame clones, and not every one. The sample holds 120,000 or so clones, about 82% seen once. The time point is: peripheral blood 6 weeks after treatment start. The sequenced sample was PBMCs, obtained around atezolizumab (anti-PD-L1) treatment. The origin of the receptors is a middle-aged man with urothelial cancer.

CDR3 DNA: TGTGCCAGCAGGCAGGGGGGAAGACAGCCCCAGCATTTT. Its translation: CASRQGGRQPQHF. This chain joins TRBV28 and TRBJ1-5, with 7 bases matching TRBD1. CDR1 MDHEN and CDR2 SYDVKM come from the germline V gene. The CDR3 totals 13 residues. Germline trimming cut 6 bases from V and 7 bases from J; bases unmatched to any gene: 6. The whole variable domain, filled in from reference TRBV28 and TRBJ1-5, reads DVKVTQSSRYLVKRTGEKVFLECVQDMDHENMFWYRQDPGLGLRLIYFSYDVKMKEKGDIPEGYSVSREKKERFSLILESASTNQTSMYLCASRQGGRQPQHFGDGTRLSIL.

The chain carries TRBV27 and TRBJ1-1; TRBD1 aligns across 8 bases. This CDR3 has 13 amino acids. Per the germline V gene, CDR1 is MNHEY and CDR2 is SMNVEV (reference sequence). With 6 bases clipped from V and 4 bases from J, the junction kept 4 bases outside the gene matches. The CDR3 reads CASRQGAFTEAFF. Here the CDR3 DNA reads TGTGCCAGCAGGCAGGGGGCTTTCACTGAAGCTTTCTTT.

This chain links TRBV9 with TRBJ2-3; 7 bases agree with TRBD2. The CDR3 loop spans 16 amino acids. Trimming took 3 bases from V and 0 from J; bases not matched to a gene: 7. The germline V gene encodes CDR1 SGDLS and CDR2 YYNGEE. The CDR3: CASSGGSGISTDTQYF. CDR3 in DNA: TGTGCCAGCAGCGGGGGGAGCGGGATTAGCACAGATACGCAGTATTTT.

This rearrangement joins TRBV6-6 to TRBJ1-6, with a tentative D call TRBD1 (6 bases). V lost 5 bases and J lost 6, with 17 bases in between. The V gene's germline CDR1 is MNHNY and CDR2 SVGAGI (reference sequence). This CDR3 has 16 residues. DNA of the CDR3: TGTGCCAGCAGTCGCTCCAAGGGGGAACGTAATTCACCCCTCCACTTT. Residues: CASSRSKGERNSPLHF.

Within the sample, this clone is medium-sized. This rearrangement joins TRBV5-1 to TRBJ2-1; tentative D call: TRBD1 (5 bases). Trimming cost V 0 bases and J 7 bases, with 11 bases left between them. This CDR3 contains 14 residues. CDR1 SGHRS and CDR2 YFSETQ come from the germline V gene. The CDR3 sequence: CASSLAGIGNEQFF. The CDR3 DNA follows: TGCGCCAGCAGCTTGGCAGGGATTGGAAATGAGCAGTTCTTC.

In DNA, the CDR3 is TGTGCCAGCACCCCTAATAGGGGGGGACGGAACACTGAAGCTTTCTTT. Translated, it gives CASTPNRGGRNTEAFF. The chain uses TRBV2 and TRBJ1-1, with a possible D match to TRBD1 (6 bases). The CDR3 runs 16 residues. From germline, CDR1 is SNHLY and CDR2 FYNNEI. Trimming took off 7 bases at V and 1 base at J, with 19 bases between the two ends.

The chain carries TRBV6-6 and TRBJ2-7, with 9 bases identical to TRBD1. J lost 4 bases, V lost 0 bases, and 1 base had no gene match. The germline gives CDR1 MNHNY, CDR2 SVGAGI (reference sequence). The CDR3 contains 14 residues. The CDR3 here is CASSYSDRGYEQYF. In DNA form, the CDR3 reads TGTGCCAGCAGTTACTCGGACAGGGGATACGAGCAGTACTTC.

The rearrangement joins TRBV19 to TRBJ1-2, with 11 positions matching TRBD1. Germline V lookup: CDR1 LNHDA, CDR2 SQIVND (reference sequence). The CDR3 is made up of 15 amino acids. The junction had 6 bases not matched to a gene; V was cut back by 5 bases and J by 4 bases. The chain's CDR3 is CASSLGQGAAYGYTF. CDR3 in DNA: TGTGCCAGTAGTCTCGGACAGGGGGCGGCCTATGGCTACACCTTC.

A single count supports this clone. This chain connects TRBV5-4 to TRBJ2-4; 7 nucleotides line up with TRBD1. The CDR3 is made up of 15 amino acids. The V segment lost 0 bases and the J segment 4 bases; nucleotides outside the gene matches: 4. Germline V lookup: CDR1 SGHNT, CDR2 YYREEE (reference sequence). DNA for the CDR3: TGTGCCAGCAGCTTGGCTGGGACAGTAAAAAACATTCAGTACTTC. Protein: CASSLAGTVKNIQYF.

V and J are TRBV5-4 and TRBJ2-7; D call uncertain. Germline V gene sequence: CDR1 SGHNT, CDR2 YYREEE (reference sequence). This CDR3 has 11 residues. The V end was cut by 0 bases, the J end by 5 bases, with 3 bases between. The CDR3 DNA sequence: TGTGCCAGCAGCTTGGCCAACGAGCAGTACTTC. Its protein is CASSLANEQYF.

The V and J genes are TRBV28 and TRBJ2-7; 8 bases are a match to TRBD1. The CDR3 is made up of 11 amino acids. Germline lookup yields CDR1 MDHEN and CDR2 SYDVKM. V shed 8 bases and J 10 bases; nucleotides not matched to a gene: 7. In nucleotides, the CDR3 is TGTGCCAGCGACAGGGGAAGCGGACAGTACTTC. Protein product: CASDRGSGQYF.

The V and J genes are TRBV9 and TRBJ1-6; 7 bases align to TRBD1. Per the germline V gene, CDR1 is SGDLS and CDR2 is YYNGEE. The CDR3 contains 15 residues. V dropped 1 base and J dropped 10; count of bases not matched to a gene: 8. The DNA for the CDR3 is TGTGCCAGCAGCGTACTCGAGGGGGCTGGCTCACCCCTCCACTTT. It is translated as CASSVLEGAGSPLHF.